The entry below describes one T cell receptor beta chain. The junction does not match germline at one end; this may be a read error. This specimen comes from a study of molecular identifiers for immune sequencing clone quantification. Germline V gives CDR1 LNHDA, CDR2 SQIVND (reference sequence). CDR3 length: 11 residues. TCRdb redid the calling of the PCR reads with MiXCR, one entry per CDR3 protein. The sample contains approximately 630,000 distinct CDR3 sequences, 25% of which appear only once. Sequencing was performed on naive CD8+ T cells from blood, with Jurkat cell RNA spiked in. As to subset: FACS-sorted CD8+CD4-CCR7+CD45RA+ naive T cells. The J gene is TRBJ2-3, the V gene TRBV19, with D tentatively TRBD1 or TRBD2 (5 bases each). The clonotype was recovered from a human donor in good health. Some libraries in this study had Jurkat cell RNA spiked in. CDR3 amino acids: CASSGADTQCF. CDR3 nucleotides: TGTGCCAGTAGCGGGGCAGATACGCAGTGTTTT.